This is a list of T cell receptor beta chains from one sample in a study of spatial heterogeneity in lung cancer. MiXCR was run by TCRdb on the 5' RACE reads, yielding one entry per CDR3 protein. The table shows roughly 9,300 distinct CDR3 sequences, with around 5.1% occurring only once. This specimen consisted of lung tumor tissue, obtained at surgery. These TCRs come from a female donor with early-stage non-small cell lung cancer. CDR3s leave out the opening cysteine and the closing phenylalanine or tryptophan. Not all rows give a size; the values are once, few, many and, for expanded clones, a class.

j_call v_call clone_size cdr3_aa
TRBJ2-5 TRBV5-1 many ASSLAGSLAGDETQY
TRBJ2-5 TRBV11-2 . ASSLARQETQY
TRBJ2-5 TRBV5-5 medium-sized ASSQTGGQETQY
TRBJ2-1 TRBV7-6 many ASSLETGAFNEQF
TRBJ1-5 TRBV4-1 many ASSQVLGPGNQPQH
TRBJ1-2 TRBV7-9 many ASSPSGWGNRYGYT
TRBJ2-7 TRBV6-2/TRBV6-3 many ASRAGQGAYEQY
TRBJ2-1 TRBV4-2 many ASSQTKTGGTYNEQF
TRBJ2-2 TRBV5-4 medium-sized ASSPRGGSDVGELF
TRBJ2-7 TRBV29-1 many SVALSRGTYEQY
TRBJ2-3 TRBV12-3/TRBV12-4 many ASSLLTDTQY
TRBJ2-3 TRBV5-1 many ASGDGGPAGDTQY
TRBJ2-3 TRBV29-1 many SVEDLTGVWVTDTQY
TRBJ1-2 TRBV18 many ASSLGDIYGYT
TRBJ2-3 TRBV20-1 . SPSITDTQY
TRBJ2-3 TRBV25-1 many ASSDRRDTQY
TRBJ2-1 TRBV15 many ATSPGLLLEQF
TRBJ2-7 TRBV5-8 many ASSFSGTPYEQY
TRBJ1-1 TRBV11-2 many ASSPPLMNTEAF
TRBJ1-5 TRBV7-2 many ASSSAGTLNQPQH
TRBJ2-1 TRBV6-5 many ASSPGTSGRDEQF
TRBJ2-1 TRBV5-1 many ASSSGTGDYNEQF
TRBJ1-6 TRBV10-3 medium-sized AISVQGGDSPLH
TRBJ2-4 TRBV5-5 many ASSENDIQY
TRBJ2-7 TRBV7-2 few ASSLGSAGFYEQY
TRBJ2-3 TRBV19 many ASSIGLAGESFTDTQY
TRBJ2-7 TRBV20-1 many SARDSYEQY
TRBJ2-1 TRBV20-1 many SAWTSGSNEQF
TRBJ2-1 TRBV5-5 medium-sized ASSPGAGEFNEQF
TRBJ2-7 TRBV7-2 medium-sized ASSLLGGTGFVEQY
TRBJ2-5 TRBV4-3 medium-sized ASSQDFRRFQETQY
TRBJ2-7 TRBV2 few ASSGSRGSATYEQY
TRBJ2-7 TRBV29-1 many SVVPRVNDEQY
TRBJ2-5 TRBV7-2 large ASSVTEPQY
TRBJ1-1 TRBV6-1 many ASSYVGGLTEAF
TRBJ2-5 TRBV29-1 many SVPGTDQETQY
TRBJ1-1 TRBV18 many ASSPWNTEAF
TRBJ2-5 TRBV30 many AWSVRNSRAQY
TRBJ2-7 TRBV20-1 many SARMMGDFYEQY
TRBJ1-1 TRBV7-2 many ASIPPEGQGWGNTEAF
TRBJ1-1 TRBV5-5 many ASSFPGRAF
TRBJ1-1 TRBV11-1 many ASSSLAPTANTEAF
TRBJ2-1 TRBV7-9 many ASSLGLGRSYNEQF
TRBJ1-2 TRBV29-1 many SVELGETYT
TRBJ2-3 TRBV6-5 many ASSKGQYTDTQY
TRBJ2-2 TRBV9 many ASSVATPTDPANTGELF
TRBJ2-5 TRBV20-1 many SASILAGGPPNEAQY
TRBJ1-1 TRBV9 medium-sized ASSARQGRTEAF
TRBJ1-3 TRBV20-1 many SAPRDSGNTIY
TRBJ1-1 TRBV12-3/TRBV12-4 few ASSPEWNTEAF
TRBJ1-2 TRBV4-2 many ASSLGTGSNYGYT
TRBJ2-2 TRBV3-1 medium-sized ASSPAGTGELF
TRBJ1-2 TRBV28 many ASSPDRGYT
TRBJ2-7 TRBV7-2 many ASGTSGGRNEQY
TRBJ1-1 TRBV7-8 many ASSPHEGAEAF
TRBJ1-5 TRBV15 many ATSREVISLQPQH
TRBJ2-2 TRBV10-3 . ATLQGLKGAGELF
TRBJ2-1 TRBV6-2/TRBV6-3 many ASSPRQWSGNEQF
TRBJ2-2 TRBV20-1 many SASGRALGGELF